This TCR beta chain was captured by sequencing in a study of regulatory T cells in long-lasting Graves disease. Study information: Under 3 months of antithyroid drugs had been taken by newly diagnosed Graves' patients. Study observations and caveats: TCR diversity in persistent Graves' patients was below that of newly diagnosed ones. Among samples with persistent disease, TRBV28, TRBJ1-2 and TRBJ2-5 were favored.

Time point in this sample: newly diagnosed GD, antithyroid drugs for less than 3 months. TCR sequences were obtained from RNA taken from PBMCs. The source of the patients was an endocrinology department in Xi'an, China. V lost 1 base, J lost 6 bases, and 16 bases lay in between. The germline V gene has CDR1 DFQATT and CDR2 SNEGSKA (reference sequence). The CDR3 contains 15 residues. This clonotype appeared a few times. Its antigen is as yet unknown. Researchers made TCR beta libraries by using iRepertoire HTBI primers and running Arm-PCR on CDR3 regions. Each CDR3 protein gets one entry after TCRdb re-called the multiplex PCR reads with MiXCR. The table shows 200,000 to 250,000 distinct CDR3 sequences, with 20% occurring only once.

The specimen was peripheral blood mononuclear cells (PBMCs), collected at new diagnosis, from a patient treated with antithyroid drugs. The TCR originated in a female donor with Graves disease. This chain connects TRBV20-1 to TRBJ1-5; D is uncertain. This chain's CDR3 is CSARAGEKISQPQHF. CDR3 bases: TGCAGTGCTAGAGCAGGCGAGAAAATAAGTCAGCCCCAGCATTTT.